Only a few counts were recorded for the clone carrying this TCR beta chain. As yet, its antigen is unknown. These data are taken from a study of blood T cells in healthy people across ages. Study summary: Template switching recovered approximately one barcoded beta molecule for every two T cells. General study findings and limits: The study lacked donor CMV status, which possibly confounded expanded clonotype changes.

Through a sample-barcoded 5' primer and a J-beta primer mix, a second PCR was run for about 6 to 11 cycles. MiXCR was run by TCRdb on the 5' RACE reads, yielding one entry per CDR3 protein. The sample holds about 510,000 distinct CDR3 sequences, about 27% seen once. Per the germline V gene, CDR1 is SGHTA and CDR2 is FQGNSA. Deletions cut 4 bases from V and 6 bases from J, with 10 bases between. The CDR3 runs to 13 residues. These data also featured in a second study, about T cells of mothers and their children.

The sequence derives from a boy aged 2-9 years in good health. The chain couples TRBV7-2 to TRBJ2-1, with D unresolved. Sequencing input: blood. The DNA of the CDR3 is TGTGCCAGCAGCTCCATTGGAGCCAATGAGCAGTTCTTC. This codes for CASSSIGANEQFF.